The sequence of this T cell receptor beta chain was determined in a study of blood T cell repertoires in COVID-19. The repertoire was sequenced with immunoSEQ multiplex PCR; TCRdb's copy has only in-frame clones and lacks some. Here the sample spans about 300,000 clones, roughly 90% being singletons. The CDR3 extends over 12 amino acids. V was pared by 4 bases and J by 11 bases, with 11 bases between. Per germline, CDR1 LNHDA and CDR2 SQIVND (reference sequence). The receptor was isolated from a woman in her twenties or thirties with COVID-19, enrolled during active disease. V usage is TRBV19 and J usage is TRBJ1-4; D is uncertain. Sequencing was done on a sample of peripheral blood. Here the CDR3 DNA reads TGTGCCAGTAGTACCAAGCAGACTAAACTGTTTTTT. Encoded protein: CASSTKQTKLFF.